These T cell receptor beta chains were read from a single sample in a study of shared clonotypes between healthy human individuals. Clones were sequenced by immunoSEQ multiplex PCR, and TCRdb holds only the in-frame ones, with some missing. The data contain approximately 530,000 clones, 96% of them singletons. Material for sequencing was naive CD4+ T cells sorted from blood. Receptor source: a woman in her twenties or thirties in good health. The CDR3 runs from the conserved cysteine through the conserved F or W. D genes are given only for firm matches. A clone size is listed for some rows: how often the clone was seen (once, few, many), or a class if it is expanded.

J	length	size	D	V	CDR3	DNA
TRBJ1-1	17	.	.	TRBV9	CASTPGKGRGGNTEAFF	TGTGCCAGCACCCCAGGAAAGGGCCGAGGGGGTAACACTGAAGCTTTCTTT
TRBJ1-4	17	.	.	TRBV10-2	CASRDSLGGATNEKLFF	TGCGCCAGCAGGGACTCACTCGGGGGCGCAACTAATGAAAAACTGTTTTTT
TRBJ2-6	15	.	.	TRBV7-8	CASSSLRLGANVLTF	TGTGCCAGCAGCTCCCTTCGGTTGGGGGCCAACGTCCTGACTTTC
TRBJ2-2	16	.	TRBD1	TRBV19	CASSTGQGLRVGELFF	TGTGCCAGTAGTACTGGACAGGGATTGCGCGTCGGGGAGCTGTTTTTT
TRBJ2-7	16	once	TRBD2	TRBV28	CASSLSVVGAGDEQYF	TGTGCCAGCAGTTTATCTGTTGTTGGGGCGGGGGACGAGCAGTACTTC
TRBJ2-1	14	.	.	TRBV29-1	CSVEWWESDNEQFF	TGCAGCGTTGAATGGTGGGAGTCGGACAATGAGCAGTTCTTC
TRBJ2-5	12	.	.	TRBV7-9	CASSLFRETQYF	TGTGCCAGCAGCCTGTTCAGAGAGACCCAGTACTTC
TRBJ2-2	17	.	.	TRBV27	CASSLSWANRGTGELFF	TGTGCCAGCAGTTTATCGTGGGCGAATAGGGGGACCGGGGAGCTGTTTTTT
TRBJ1-1	16	.	.	TRBV5-1	CASSLVSPTVNTEAFF	TGCGCCAGCAGCTTGGTATCGCCGACAGTGAACACTGAAGCTTTCTTT
TRBJ2-7	13	.	TRBD1	TRBV2	CASSGQGVNEQYF	TGTGCCAGCAGTGGACAGGGTGTCAACGAGCAGTACTTC
TRBJ2-5	17	.	TRBD2	TRBV5-1	CASSVRTSGMYQETQYF	TGCGCCAGCAGCGTCCGGACTAGCGGGATGTACCAAGAGACCCAGTACTTC
TRBJ1-5	16	.	TRBD1	TRBV18	CASSPRGDRGWQPQHF	TGTGCCAGCTCACCGCGTGGGGACAGGGGATGGCAGCCCCAGCATTTT
TRBJ2-1	14	.	.	TRBV28	CASSPGRTYNEQFF	TGTGCCAGCAGTCCGGGACGGACCTACAATGAGCAGTTCTTC
TRBJ2-7	15	.	TRBD2	TRBV4-2	CASSPTTSGDYEQYF	TGTGCCAGCAGCCCCACGACTAGCGGGGACTACGAGCAGTACTTC
TRBJ2-7	13	.	.	TRBV10-2	CASSAGSPNEQYF	TGCGCCAGCAGTGCCGGGAGTCCCAACGAGCAGTACTTC
TRBJ1-2	15	.	.	TRBV2	CASSLQGVSTEGYTF	TGTGCCAGCAGTCTACAGGGAGTTTCAACAGAGGGCTACACCTTC
TRBJ2-2	15	.	.	TRBV11-2	CASSSDPANTGELFF	TGTGCCAGCAGCTCAGACCCGGCGAACACCGGGGAGCTGTTTTTT
TRBJ2-1	16	.	TRBD2	TRBV7-7	CASSPIAGDIYNEQFF	TGTGCCAGCAGCCCAATAGCGGGAGACATCTACAATGAGCAGTTCTTC
TRBJ1-5	15	.	TRBD1	TRBV2	CASSPRQGRNQPQHF	TGTGCCAGCAGTCCACGACAGGGGAGAAATCAGCCCCAGCATTTT
TRBJ1-2	18	.	.	TRBV19	CASWKGGTAEPFGYGYTF	TGTGCCAGTTGGAAAGGAGGGACGGCAGAACCATTCGGCTATGGCTACACCTTC
TRBJ1-5	14	.	TRBD1	TRBV4-3	CASSPDRVDQPQHF	TGCGCCAGCAGCCCGGACAGGGTAGATCAGCCCCAGCATTTT
TRBJ2-1	15	.	.	TRBV29-1	CSVKSLGETNNEQFF	TGCAGCGTTAAAAGTTTGGGGGAGACCAACAATGAGCAGTTCTTC
TRBJ1-1	13	.	.	TRBV6-5	CASSWGRGTEAFF	TGTGCCAGCAGTTGGGGTCGGGGTACTGAAGCTTTCTTT
TRBJ2-7	14	few	.	TRBV4-1	CASSQGSGPYEQYF	TGCGCCAGCAGCCAAGGGAGCGGTCCCTACGAGCAGTACTTC
TRBJ2-5	14	.	.	TRBV6-1	CASRRDRWEETQYF	TGTGCCAGCAGGAGGGACCGGTGGGAGGAGACCCAGTACTTC
TRBJ2-7	17	.	.	TRBV7-8	CASSLVAGPKIAYEQYF	TGTGCCAGCAGCTTAGTAGCAGGGCCAAAAATTGCCTACGAGCAGTACTTC
TRBJ2-6	17	.	.	TRBV5-5	CASSNSVSHKSGQLLTF	TGTGCCAGCTCAAATTCTGTCTCGCACAAGTCGGGCCAACTCCTGACTTTC